The entry below describes one T cell receptor (beta chain). Its cognate antigen is unknown. TCRdb's copy holds only in-frame clones and misses some; the assay was immunoSEQ multiplex PCR. Found here are around 4,200 clones, about two thirds of them singletons; the top ten hold over 7%. In germline, CDR1 is MNHEY, CDR2 SVGAGI. CDR3 length: 15 amino acids. V was pared by 2 bases and J by 6 bases, with 2 bases of the junction left unmatched. These data are taken from a study of T cell clonotyping in hematopoietic cell transplantation. Study-level results: Pathologically expanded recipient clonotypes increased progressively from day 30 to day 180 as diversity fell. Few recipient clonotypes overlapped donors; over 95% were de novo at given depth. Broader posttransplant TCR repertoire diversity was predicted by graft donor and pretransplant recipient Inverse Simpson Index values. Without cell sorting, CD4 versus CD8 contributions remain unresolved.

This TCR was sampled from a male patient aged 55 to 69 who had an allogeneic stem cell transplant, so the T cells may come from the graft donor. Some clones in this sample may be carry-over from other donors' samples. Source: PBMCs, taken 100 days after allogeneic stem cell transplant. The chain is built from TRBV6-5 and TRBJ1-5; 12 bases match TRBD1. CDR3 DNA sequence: TGTGCCAGCAGTTACGGGACAGGGGGCGGTCAGCCCCAGCATTTT. Translation: CASSYGTGGGQPQHF.